Sequencing of this T cell receptor beta chain was carried out in a study of regulatory T cells in long-lasting Graves disease. Unmatched junction bases numbered 5, after V lost 6 bases and J lost 9 bases. There are 15 residues in the CDR3. In germline, CDR1 is SNHLY, CDR2 FYNNEI. The time point was: persistent/refractory GD, antithyroid drugs over 5 years with positive TRAb. From PBMCs, RNA was extracted and then used to make the TCR library. According to the study, TCR beta libraries were built with iRepertoire HTBI primers and CDR3-region Arm-PCR. TCRdb re-analysed the multiplex PCR reads in MiXCR, keeping a single row per CDR3 protein. Of roughly 400,000 distinct CDR3 sequences in the sample, about 21% were seen once.

This receptor was obtained from a female donor with Graves disease. This sequence joins TRBV2 and TRBJ2-1; 16 bases are shared with TRBD2. The sample here was peripheral blood mononuclear cells (PBMCs), taken when the disease was refractory, from a patient treated with antithyroid drugs. Here the CDR3 reads CASRPGLAGGAEQFF. The CDR3 coding sequence is TGTGCCAGCAGGCCGGGACTAGCGGGAGGGGCTGAGCAGTTCTTC.